This TCR beta chain was identified during a study of blood T cell repertoires in COVID-19. In the original workflow: Amplification of reference gene primers provided the estimated nucleated cell counts. The method was immunoSEQ multiplex PCR; TCRdb's version includes in-frame clones alone and lacks a portion of them. V, J and clone size were drawn from that table, and D and trimming were deduced from the DNA. The sample shows 50,000 to 55,000 clones, about 83% of them seen only once. The CDR3 has 15 amino acids. Trimming took 0 bases from V and 4 from J, leaving 13 bases between them. Germline-derived CDR1 and CDR2 are SGHDT and YYEEEE.

The genes are TRBV5-6 and TRBJ1-2, with D unclear. The sequenced material came from peripheral blood. This TCR was recovered from a man in his forties or fifties with acute or convalescent COVID-19. For the CDR3, the DNA is TGTGCCAGCAGCTTGGAGGTCGGTACAGCCTATGGCTACACCTTC. Translating gives CASSLEVGTAYGYTF.